The clone carrying this TCR beta chain showed up many times. What was amplified from RNA transcripts were TCR beta CDR3 regions. The TCR CDR3 first-round RT-PCR relied on the HTBI primer set. TCRdb analysed the multiplex PCR reads with MiXCR anew, one entry per CDR3 protein. The sample carries hundreds of thousands of distinct CDR3 sequences, about 24% recorded once. Between the trimmed V and J ends, which lost 6 bases and 4 bases, there was a span of 18 bases. The CDR3 totals 15 residues. CDR1 and CDR2 from the germline V gene are MNHEY and SVGAGI. The sample comes from a study of T cells in Graves' hyperthyroidism and ophthalmopathy.

This TCR was recovered from a woman aged 25 to 39 with Graves' ophthalmopathy. The rearrangement joins TRBV6-5 to TRBJ1-2; D is perhaps TRBD1 (6 bases). Sequencing was carried out using blood. CDR3 region: CASSTDGGHLYGYTF. CDR3 nucleotides: TGTGCCAGCAGCACGGATGGGGGGCATCTCTATGGCTACACCTTC.